These 26 T cell receptor beta chains share one sample of origin, sequenced in a study of PD-1 blockade in classical Hodgkin lymphoma. Patients all relapsed after autologous stem cell transplantation, and there was variation in brentuximab vedotin exposure. Here immunoSEQ multiplex PCR was the method, and the copy in TCRdb shows in-frame clones only, minus some. The sample lists 72,000 or so clones, about 92% occurring once. Sample: peripheral blood mononuclear cells (PBMCs), taken at baseline. The receptors derive from a human donor with classical Hodgkin lymphoma.

This clone was recorded only once. This rearrangement joins TRBV18 to TRBJ1-4, with D perhaps matching TRBD1 (6 bases). V shed 6 bases and J shed 5 bases, with 16 bases lying between them. Germline V lookup: CDR1 KGHSH, CDR2 LQKENI. CDR3 length: 15 residues. In DNA form, the CDR3 reads TGTGCCAGCTCGACCAACAGGGCCGGGAATGAAAAACTGTTTTTT. Encoded protein: CASSTNRAGNEKLFF.

The CDR3 bases are TGTGCCAGCAGTGAATATGGAGGCAGAGAGACCCAGTACTTC. This gives the protein CASSEYGGRETQYF. The chain carries TRBV25-1 and TRBJ2-5, with a possible D match to TRBD2 (5 bases). The ends were cut back, 0 bases at V and 4 bases at J, with 9 bases in the middle. Germline V gene lookup returns CDR1 MGHDK and CDR2 SYGVNS. This CDR3 has 14 amino acids.

V usage is TRBV4-1 and J usage is TRBJ2-1, with no clear D. The V and J ends lost 0 bases and 9 bases respectively, with 6 bases between them. Germline CDR1 is MGHRA and CDR2 is YSYEKL. There are 12 residues in the CDR3. In DNA form, the CDR3 reads TGCGCCAGCAGCCAAGAAGCGTCTGAGCAGTTCTTC. This encodes CASSQEASEQFF.

This chain connects TRBV6-6 to TRBJ1-4; 7 bases are a match to TRBD1. CDR1 is MNHNY, CDR2 SVGAGI, per germline (reference sequence). The CDR3 loop spans 14 amino acids. Trimming took 5 bases from V and 5 from J; bases not matched to a gene: 5. The CDR3 nucleotides are TGTGCCAGCAGTACCGGGACAGTCAATGAAAAACTGTTTTTT. It codes for CASSTGTVNEKLFF.

The chain is built from TRBV6-6 and TRBJ2-3; TRBD2 is a possible D gene (5 bases). Germline loops: CDR1 MNHNY, CDR2 SVGAGI (reference sequence). The CDR3 spans 16 residues. V was shortened by 0 bases and J by 7 bases, with 17 bases between the two germline ends. This chain's CDR3 is CASSYSASLDIHTQYF. CDR3 nucleotides: TGTGCCAGCAGTTACTCGGCTAGCCTTGATATCCATACGCAGTATTTT.

The rearrangement links TRBV27 to TRBJ2-6; D possibly corresponds to TRBD1 (5 bases). V lost 5 bases to trimming and J lost 0 bases, with 17 bases between them. The CDR3 covers 18 residues. Germline V lookup: CDR1 MNHEY, CDR2 SMNVEV (reference sequence). The CDR3 nucleotides are TGTGCCAGCAGTCGATACGAACAGGTCAGCTCTGGGGCCAACGTCCTGACTTTC. This sequence encodes CASSRYEQVSSGANVLTF.

The chain recombines TRBV5-1 with TRBJ2-7; D might be TRBD2 (6 bases). CDR3 length equals 14 residues. Germline V gene lookup returns CDR1 SGHRS and CDR2 YFSETQ. The V end was cut by 0 bases, the J end by 4 bases, with 11 bases between. CDR3 DNA: TGCGCCAGCAGCTTGGAGGCGGGGACTTACGAGCAGTACTTC. Protein sequence: CASSLEAGTYEQYF.

By sample share, this clone is hyperexpanded. The V gene is TRBV9, the J gene TRBJ2-1; D call uncertain. Trimming shortened V by 3 bases and J by 8 bases, and 12 bases separated the two germline ends. Germline V lookup: CDR1 SGDLS, CDR2 YYNGEE. The CDR3 has 13 residues. The CDR3 DNA sequence: TGTGCCAGCAGCGAAGCAGGAGAGGATGAGCAGTTCTTC. Protein: CASSEAGEDEQFF.

The chain joins TRBV9 to TRBJ2-4; a possible D gene is TRBD2 (6 bases). The germline V and J ends were trimmed by 3 bases and 0 bases, with 16 bases remaining between them. Germline CDR1 SGDLS, CDR2 YYNGEE. The CDR3 has 17 amino acids. The CDR3 sequence: CASSAGWGDLAKNIQYF. CDR3 bases: TGTGCCAGCAGCGCAGGATGGGGGGATCTAGCCAAAAACATTCAGTACTTC.

V is TRBV7-3 and J is TRBJ1-5; no clear D gene. The V end lost 5 bases, the J end lost 5 bases, and 10 bases lay between the germline ends. This CDR3 comprises 13 residues. Germline V gene data show CDR1 as SGHTA and CDR2 as FQGTGA. The CDR3 DNA follows: TGTGCCAGCAGCCCGACGCTTGATCAGCCCCAGCATTTT. Its translation: CASSPTLDQPQHF.

This chain links TRBV12-2 with TRBJ2-5; the D call TRBD2 from the table was never checked on the DNA. TRBV12-2 corresponds to a pseudogene. CDR3 length: 11 amino acids. The CDR3 nucleotides are TGTGCAAGTCGCTCCCGAGAGACCCAGTACTTC. Its translation: CASRSRETQYF.

The chain employs TRBV27 and TRBJ2-2; 7 nucleotides line up with TRBD1. V lost 5 bases, J lost 3 bases, and 9 bases stayed unmatched. The CDR3 has 16 amino acids. CDR1 and CDR2 from the germline V gene are MNHEY and SMNVEV (reference sequence). The CDR3 reads CASSVTGLAYTGELFF. CDR3 DNA sequence: TGTGCCAGCAGTGTGACAGGGCTCGCGTACACCGGGGAGCTGTTTTTT.

This chain links TRBV7-6 with TRBJ1-1; D is unresolved. This CDR3 spans 12 amino acids. Trimming took off 5 bases at V and 8 bases at J, with 12 bases between the two ends. Germline V gene data show CDR1 as SGHVS and CDR2 as FNYEAQ. The CDR3 is CASSPITLEAFF. The CDR3 coding sequence is TGTGCCAGCAGCCCAATAACCTTGGAAGCTTTCTTT. The full variable domain, completed using reference TRBV7-6 and TRBJ1-1, is GAGVSQSPRYKVTKRGQDVALRCDPISGHVSLYWYRQALGQGPEFLTYFNYEAQQDKSGLPNDRFSAERPEGSISTLTIQRTEQRDSAMYRCASSPITLEAFFGQGTRLTVV.

The J gene is TRBJ1-5, the V gene TRBV25-1; possible D gene TRBD1, 6 bases. Per the germline V gene, CDR1 is MGHDK and CDR2 is SYGVNS. Trimming removed 5 bases at V and 6 bases at J, with 17 bases between. This CDR3 is 15 amino acids long. The CDR3 is CASSSGGAPSQPQHF. The CDR3 DNA sequence: TGTGCCAGCAGTTCGGGGGGGGCACCCAGTCAGCCCCAGCATTTT.

This clone has only one observation. V gene TRBV9 combines with J gene TRBJ2-3, with 7 bases identical to TRBD2. The CDR3 spans 15 residues. The ends lost 4 bases at V and 0 bases at J; junction bases unmatched: 5. Germline V gene data show CDR1 as SGDLS and CDR2 as YYNGEE. CDR3 DNA: TGTGCCAGCAGCCCTCGGGGGGTTAGCACAGATACGCAGTATTTT. This encodes CASSPRGVSTDTQYF.

The J gene is TRBJ1-2, the V gene TRBV25-1; D is possibly TRBD1 (5 bases). V lost 4 bases and J 1 base, leaving 13 bases between the germline ends. Germline CDR1 and CDR2: MGHDK and SYGVNS. The CDR3 is 15 residues long. The CDR3 loop reads CASSGRRDVNYGYTF. DNA for the CDR3: TGTGCCAGCAGTGGCCGCAGGGACGTTAACTATGGCTACACCTTC.

V and J are TRBV6-4 and TRBJ1-5; 8 nucleotides line up with TRBD1. Per germline, CDR1 MRHNA and CDR2 SNTAGT. V shed 6 bases and J 9 bases; nucleotides not matched to a gene: 16. CDR3 size: 16 residues. The CDR3: CASRPFRGLLRRPQHF. CDR3 sequence (DNA): TGTGCCAGCAGGCCCTTCAGGGGGCTTCTCCGCAGGCCCCAGCATTTT.

The V gene is TRBV5-4, the J gene TRBJ2-7; the match to TRBD1 covers 8 bases. With V trimmed by 4 bases and J by 7 bases, 10 bases remained unmatched. This CDR3 region has 14 residues. CDR1 is SGHNT, CDR2 YYREEE, per germline (reference sequence). The CDR3 DNA sequence: TGTGCCAGCAGCCAGGACAGGGAGATGGTGGAGCAGTACTTC. Encoded protein: CASSQDREMVEQYF.

J is TRBJ1-2 and V is TRBV2; D not resolved. The CDR3 is made up of 14 amino acids. The V gene's germline CDR1 is SNHLY and CDR2 FYNNEI. The ends were cut back, 8 bases at V and 2 bases at J, with 15 bases in the middle. The CDR3 spells CASYSSATNYGYTF. CDR3 bases: TGTGCCAGCTATTCTTCCGCCACCAACTATGGCTACACCTTC.

The rearrangement joins TRBV19 to TRBJ1-1; possibly TRBD1 for D (6 bases). Trimming cost V 3 bases and J 1 base, with 9 bases left between them. CDR3 length: 14 residues. Germline V gene lookup returns CDR1 LNHDA and CDR2 SQIVND (reference sequence). The CDR3 reads CASSMGGKNTEAFF. CDR3 in DNA: TGTGCCAGTAGTATGGGGGGCAAGAACACTGAAGCTTTCTTT.

This rearrangement joins TRBV21-1 to TRBJ1-1. TRBV21-1 is noted as a pseudogene. This CDR3 spans 16 amino acids. The CDR3 region is CASSKGKGVMNTEAFF. The CDR3 region has the DNA TGTGCCAGCAGCAAGGGAAAGGGTGTTATGAACACTGAAGCTTTCTTT.

This clone has just one count. This chain joins TRBV5-5 and TRBJ1-2; D is ambiguous. CDR3 length: 14 amino acids. Germline values: CDR1 SGHKS, CDR2 YYEKEE (reference sequence). Trimming pared 1 base from V and 0 bases from J, leaving 7 bases between. DNA for the CDR3: TGTGCCAGCAGCTTGATGTTAACTAACTATGGCTACACCTTC. The encoded protein is CASSLMLTNYGYTF.

The chain recombines TRBV25-1 with TRBJ1-5; the D is unclear. Germline CDR1 is MGHDK and CDR2 is SYGVNS. The ends were cut back, 3 bases at V and 6 bases at J, with 12 bases in the middle. The CDR3 is made up of 14 amino acids. CDR3 DNA: TGTGCCAGCAGTGAGAACCCGGGGTTTCAGCCCCAGCATTTT. Protein product: CASSENPGFQPQHF.

The chain joins TRBV4-3 to TRBJ2-3, with 12 bases identical to TRBD2. CDR3 size: 18 residues. J gave up 3 bases and V 0 bases, and 7 bases lay outside the gene matches. CDR1 and CDR2 (germline): LGHNA, YSLEER. The DNA of the CDR3 is TGCGCCAGCAGCCAAGATAGGCCTAGCGGGAGGGGGACAGATACGCAGTATTTT. It is translated as CASSQDRPSGRGTDTQYF.

This sequence joins TRBV2 and TRBJ2-1; 10 positions match TRBD2. The length of the CDR3 is 16 residues. The V gene end was trimmed by 1 base and the J gene end by 7 bases; junction bases not matched to a gene: 7. CDR1 is SNHLY, CDR2 FYNNEI, per germline. CDR3: CASSEGGLAWDNEQFF. CDR3 in DNA: TGTGCCAGCAGTGAAGGGGGACTAGCGTGGGATAATGAGCAGTTCTTC.

The rearrangement links TRBV7-9 to TRBJ2-3, with TRBD2 matching over 8 bases. Germline assignment: CDR1 SEHNR and CDR2 FQNEAQ (reference sequence). V lost 3 bases and J lost 4; bases outside the gene matches: 6. The CDR3 length is 15 residues. The CDR3 DNA reads as TGTGCCAGCAGCTTCGGCGGGGGGTCTTCAGATACGCAGTATTTT. It codes for CASSFGGGSSDTQYF.